These 9 T cell receptor beta chains came from one sample sequenced in a study of OX40 agonist ivuxolimab in advanced cancers. The data were produced by immunoSEQ multiplex PCR, yet TCRdb's version contains in-frame clones alone and is incomplete. Altogether some 87,000 clones are present, roughly 88% being singletons, with the ten largest covering 0.72%. Sequencing was performed on CD4+ or CD8+ T cells sorted from blood, taken in a trial of the OX40 agonist ivuxolimab. Receptors originate from an adult with an advanced solid tumor such as melanoma, head and neck, liver or kidney cancer.

This rearrangement joins TRBV14 to TRBJ2-5, with TRBD1 matching 8 bases. The junction had 8 bases not matched to a gene; V was cut back by 3 bases and J by 5 bases. The CDR3 runs 15 residues. Germline V lookup: CDR1 SGHDN, CDR2 FVKESK. The CDR3 protein is CASSQRQGLEETQYF. DNA of the CDR3: TGTGCCAGCAGCCAGCGACAGGGGCTGGAGGAGACCCAGTACTTC.

The V and J genes are TRBV9 and TRBJ1-6; 8 nucleotides agree with TRBD1. CDR3 length: 16 amino acids. The J segment lost 9 bases and the V segment lost 5 bases, leaving 13 bases of the junction unmatched. The germline gives CDR1 SGDLS, CDR2 YYNGEE. The CDR3 loop is CASSPNPGGSGSPLHF. The CDR3 DNA reads TGTGCCAGCAGTCCTAATCCAGGGGGCTCGGGTTCACCCCTCCACTTT.

This chain joins TRBV18 and TRBJ2-1; TRBD2 aligns across 7 bases. The CDR3 runs 14 residues. The germline V gene encodes CDR1 KGHSH and CDR2 LQKENI. The trim removed 3 bases at V and 5 bases at J, leaving 4 bases unmatched. The CDR3 protein is CASSPVGGNNEQFF. The CDR3 nucleotides read TGTGCCAGCTCACCGGTGGGAGGGAACAATGAGCAGTTCTTC. The full variable domain, completed using reference TRBV18 and TRBJ2-1, is NAGVMQNPRHLVRRRGQEARLRCSPMKGHSHVYWYRQLPEEGLKFMVYLQKENIIDESGMPKERFSAEFPKEGPSILRIQQVVRGDSAAYFCASSPVGGNNEQFFGPGTRLTVL.

This CDR3 reads CASSLEASPMGYEQYF. The DNA for the CDR3 is TGTGCCAGCAGCTTGGAGGCATCTCCGATGGGATACGAGCAGTACTTC. V is TRBV5-5 and J is TRBJ2-7; D unresolved. The CDR3 runs to 16 residues. Germline CDR1 SGHKS, CDR2 YYEKEE (reference sequence). The V end was cut by 0 bases, the J end by 4 bases, with 17 bases between.

The chain has TRBV5-1 and TRBJ1-5; D gene ambiguous. The CDR3 spans 16 residues. V was shortened by 0 bases and J by 3 bases, with 13 bases between the two germline ends. Germline CDR1 and CDR2: SGHRS and YFSETQ. CDR3 DNA sequence: TGCGCCAGCAGCTTGGTCCCCGGGGATAACAATCAGCCCCAGCATTTT. Translation gives CASSLVPGDNNQPQHF.

This rearrangement joins TRBV30 to TRBJ2-6; no clear D. The CDR3 loop spans 15 amino acids. The V and J ends lost 3 bases and 0 bases respectively, with 9 bases between them. Germline-derived CDR1 and CDR2 are GTSNPN and SVGIG (reference sequence). The CDR3 reads CAWRYPISGANVLTF. CDR3 bases: TGTGCCTGGAGATACCCGATCTCTGGGGCCAACGTCCTGACTTTC.

The rearrangement uses TRBV5-6 and TRBJ2-5; 11 bases are a match to TRBD2. Germline trimming cut 4 bases from V and 4 bases from J; bases unmatched to any gene: 3. Germline loops: CDR1 SGHDT, CDR2 YYEEEE. This CDR3 has 14 residues. The CDR3 spells CASSIAGGAETQYF. Here the CDR3 DNA reads TGTGCCAGCAGCATAGCGGGAGGGGCAGAGACCCAGTACTTC.

The chain links TRBV29-1 to TRBJ1-2; D might be TRBD1 (5 bases). The CDR3 sequence is 12 residues long. CDR1 SQVTM and CDR2 ANQGSEA come from the germline V gene. Trimming pared 3 bases from V and 7 bases from J, leaving 12 bases between. DNA for the CDR3: TGCAGCGTTGAGGGGCTTGGGGGTGGCTACACCTTC. Its protein product is CSVEGLGGGYTF.

V is TRBV18 and J is TRBJ1-4; 8 bases are shared with TRBD1. With 5 bases clipped from V and 0 bases from J, the junction kept 5 bases outside the gene matches. This CDR3 contains 16 residues. From germline, CDR1 is KGHSH and CDR2 LQKENI. DNA of the CDR3: TGTGCCAGCTCAAGTCGACAGGGGACAACTAATGAAAAACTGTTTTTT. Protein sequence: CASSSRQGTTNEKLFF. Using reference TRBV18 and TRBJ1-4 for the parts outside the CDR3, the full variable domain is NAGVMQNPRHLVRRRGQEARLRCSPMKGHSHVYWYRQLPEEGLKFMVYLQKENIIDESGMPKERFSAEFPKEGPSILRIQQVVRGDSAAYFCASSSRQGTTNEKLFFGSGTQLSVL.